Shown below are 13 T cell receptor beta chains from a single sample sequenced in a study of PD-1 blockade in classical Hodgkin lymphoma. The assay was immunoSEQ multiplex PCR, and TCRdb's table has in-frame clones only and misses some. The sample lists tens of thousands of clones, around 90% occurring once. Each patient relapsed following autologous stem cell transplantation, and prior brentuximab vedotin exposure differed. From thawed PBMCs, CD4+ T cells were purified using magnetic negative selection. Material: CD4+ T cells from blood, obtained at baseline. These receptors all come from a human donor with classical Hodgkin lymphoma.

V usage is TRBV30 and J usage is TRBJ2-2; D remains ambiguous. Germline assignment: CDR1 GTSNPN and CDR2 SVGIG (reference sequence). V was pared by 2 bases and J by 6 bases, with 13 bases between. The CDR3 is 14 amino acids. The CDR3 reads CAWSFGRSAGELFF. CDR3 in DNA: TGTGCCTGGAGTTTTGGCCGGTCGGCCGGGGAGCTGTTTTTT.

The chain recombines TRBV19 with TRBJ2-2, with D possibly called TRBD1 or TRBD2 (5 bases each). V was pared by 6 bases and J by 2 bases, with 16 bases between. The CDR3 loop spans 16 amino acids. The germline V gene encodes CDR1 LNHDA and CDR2 SQIVND (reference sequence). The CDR3 DNA reads TGTGCCAGTAGCGGCAGCCGAGGGGTTAACACCGGGGAGCTGTTTTTT. Its protein product is CASSGSRGVNTGELFF.

The chain uses TRBV30 and TRBJ1-3; D might be TRBD1 (6 bases). This CDR3 spans 13 amino acids. CDR1 is GTSNPN, CDR2 SVGIG, per germline (reference sequence). V was clipped by 0 bases and J by 8 bases, with 11 bases between them. CDR3 protein: CAWSVGQGHTIYF. DNA of the CDR3: TGTGCCTGGAGTGTAGGCCAGGGGCACACCATATATTTT.

The V and J genes are TRBV27 and TRBJ2-7; weak D call: TRBD2 (5 bases). Germline assignment: CDR1 MNHEY and CDR2 SMNVEV (reference sequence). Trimming pared 5 bases from V and 0 bases from J, leaving 20 bases between. The CDR3 spans 17 residues. The CDR3 DNA reads TGTGCCAGCAGTCAAGAACGGGCACTAGGCGGCTCCTACGAGCAGTACTTC. Translating it yields CASSQERALGGSYEQYF.

The V call is TRBV10-3, the J call TRBJ2-1, with D perhaps TRBD1 (5 bases). Trimming removed 2 bases from V and 8 bases from J, with 13 bases in between. The CDR3 runs to 14 residues. CDR1 is ENHRY, CDR2 SYGVKD, per germline. CDR3 residues: CAISESSGIYEQFF. In nucleotides, the CDR3 is TGTGCCATCAGTGAGAGTTCAGGGATTTATGAGCAGTTCTTC.

This clone was picked up a small number of times. The chain is built from TRBV4-2 and TRBJ2-2, with 11 bases identical to TRBD1. The germline gives CDR1 LGHNA, CDR2 YNFKEQ. V lost 4 bases, J lost 6 bases, and 7 bases stayed unmatched. The CDR3 consists of 16 residues. CDR3 amino acids: CASSRTGGADSGELFF. The CDR3, as DNA: TGTGCCAGCAGCCGGACAGGGGGCGCAGATTCCGGGGAGCTGTTTTTT.

CDR3 DNA sequence: TGTGCCAGCAGGGGACAGTCCTACGAGCAGTACTTC. This codes for CASRGQSYEQYF. The rearrangement links TRBV28 to TRBJ2-7, with 7 bases identical to TRBD1. CDR3 length: 12 residues. The V gene end was trimmed by 6 bases and the J gene end by 1 base; junction bases not matched to a gene: 0. In germline, CDR1 is MDHEN, CDR2 SYDVKM.

The J gene is TRBJ1-1, the V gene TRBV5-4, with a possible D match to TRBD1 (6 bases). The CDR3 contains 14 residues. Germline lookup yields CDR1 SGHNT and CDR2 YYREEE (reference sequence). The ends were cut back, 4 bases at V and 3 bases at J, with 13 bases in the middle. The DNA of the CDR3 is TGTGCCAGCAGCCCCAGACAGGTATACACTGAAGCTTTCTTT. This translates into CASSPRQVYTEAFF.

This chain joins TRBV19 and TRBJ2-1; 7 bases align to TRBD2. CDR1 is LNHDA, CDR2 SQIVND, per germline (reference sequence). The CDR3 runs to 15 residues. J was trimmed by 0 bases and V by 7 bases; bases with no gene match: 6. CDR3 DNA: TGTGCCAGTAAGGGCGGGGGAAGCTCCTACAATGAGCAGTTCTTC. It translates to CASKGGGSSYNEQFF.

The chain links TRBV12-1 to TRBJ2-1; the table's D gene call, TRBD2, was not cross checked with the DNA. TRBV12-1 is described as a pseudogene. The CDR3 loop spans 16 amino acids. The CDR3 is CASSFWREGIYNEQFF. CDR3 nucleotide sequence: TGTGCCAGCAGCTTTTGGCGGGAGGGGATCTACAATGAGCAGTTCTTC.

The chain joins TRBV7-8 to TRBJ2-1; tentative D call: TRBD1 (5 bases). This CDR3 has 15 amino acids. Germline CDR1 and CDR2: SGHVS and FQNEAQ. The V end lost 4 bases, the J end lost 10 bases, and 20 bases lay between the germline ends. The CDR3 bases are TGTGCCAGCAGCTCCATATCAGGGATAATGATCGAGCAGTTCTTC. Residues: CASSSISGIMIEQFF.

The chain links TRBV7-6 to TRBJ2-3, with 8 bases identical to TRBD1. The CDR3 totals 14 residues. From germline, CDR1 is SGHVS and CDR2 FNYEAQ. J gave up 4 bases and V 5 bases, and 5 bases lay outside the gene matches. The CDR3 coding sequence is TGTGCCAGCAGCGCCGGACAGGGTGCAGATACGCAGTATTTT. It encodes CASSAGQGADTQYF.

The rearrangement links TRBV28 to TRBJ1-2; D is ambiguous. This CDR3 has 15 residues. V shed 6 bases and J shed 4 bases, with 18 bases lying between them. The germline V gene encodes CDR1 MDHEN and CDR2 SYDVKM. CDR3 region: CASRHLDGVGYGYTF. The CDR3 DNA follows: TGTGCCAGCAGACACCTGGACGGCGTCGGCTATGGCTACACCTTC.